Sequencing of this T cell receptor (beta chain) was carried out in a study of cytomegalovirus exposure and HLA in healthy donors. Sequencing was performed with immunoSEQ multiplex PCR; in TCRdb, only in-frame clones are kept and a portion is missing. The sample holds 100,000 or so clones, less than 90% seen once. General study results and limits: Investigators reported 164 TCR beta chains as tied to cytomegalovirus.

Comment on this clone: Its antigen is currently unknown.

Specimen: PBMCs. The source of this sequence is a man between 18 and 29 years old in good health and CMV-seropositive.

The CDR3 here is CASSYSSGWANEKLFF. The CDR3 DNA reads as TGTGCCAGCAGTTACTCATCAGGGTGGGCTAATGAAAAACTGTTTTTT. This chain connects TRBV6-5 to TRBJ1-4; weak D call: TRBD1 (5 bases). V was pared by 0 bases and J by 3 bases, with 11 bases between. Germline V CDR1 and CDR2: MNHEY, SVGAGI. This CDR3 has 16 residues.